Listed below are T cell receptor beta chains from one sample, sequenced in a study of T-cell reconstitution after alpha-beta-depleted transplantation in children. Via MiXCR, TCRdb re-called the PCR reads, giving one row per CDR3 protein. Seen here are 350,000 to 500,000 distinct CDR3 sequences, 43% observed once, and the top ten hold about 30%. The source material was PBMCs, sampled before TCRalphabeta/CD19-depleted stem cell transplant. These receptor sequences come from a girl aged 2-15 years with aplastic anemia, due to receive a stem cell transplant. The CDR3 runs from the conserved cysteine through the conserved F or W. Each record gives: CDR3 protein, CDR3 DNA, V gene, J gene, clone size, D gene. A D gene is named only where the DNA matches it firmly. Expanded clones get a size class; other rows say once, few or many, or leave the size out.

CDR3 protein: CASSAAGGGPYEQYF
CDR3 DNA: TGTGCCAGCTCAGCAGCAGGAGGGGGCCCCTACGAGCAGTACTTC
V gene: TRBV18
J gene: TRBJ2-7
clone size: NA
D gene: NA

CDR3 protein: CASSPRTSGYEQYF
CDR3 DNA: TGTGCCAGCAGTCCCCGGACTAGCGGCTACGAGCAGTACTTC
V gene: TRBV6-1
J gene: TRBJ2-7
clone size: few
D gene: TRBD2

CDR3 protein: CASSLLLQRGRSHQETQYF
CDR3 DNA: TGTGCCAGCAGCTTACTTCTCCAGCGGGGACGCAGCCACCAAGAGACCCAGTACTTC
V gene: TRBV11-1
J gene: TRBJ2-5
clone size: NA
D gene: TRBD2

CDR3 protein: CASSRGTSGLYNEQFF
CDR3 DNA: TGCGCCAGCAGCCGCGGGACTAGCGGCCTGTACAATGAGCAGTTCTTC
V gene: TRBV4-1
J gene: TRBJ2-1
clone size: NA
D gene: TRBD2

CDR3 protein: CAWRSSSDYEQYF
CDR3 DNA: TGTGCCTGGAGAAGCTCTAGTGACTACGAGCAGTACTTC
V gene: TRBV30
J gene: TRBJ2-7
clone size: NA
D gene: NA

CDR3 protein: CASSYSRVDRSTGELFF
CDR3 DNA: TGTGCCAGCAGTTACAGCCGAGTTGACAGATCCACCGGGGAGCTGTTTTTT
V gene: TRBV6-2/TRBV6-3
J gene: TRBJ2-2
clone size: many
D gene: NA

CDR3 protein: CASSLGGDFNEQFF
CDR3 DNA: TGTGCCAGCAGCCTGGGGGGGGACTTCAATGAGCAGTTCTTC
V gene: TRBV14
J gene: TRBJ2-1
clone size: NA
D gene: TRBD2

CDR3 protein: CATRSGAGNIQYF
CDR3 DNA: TGTGCCACCAGATCGGGGGCGGGAAACATTCAGTACTTC
V gene: TRBV25-1
J gene: TRBJ2-4
clone size: many
D gene: NA

CDR3 protein: CSARQTSGTGDEQFF
CDR3 DNA: TGCAGTGCTCGACAGACTAGCGGGACGGGGGATGAGCAGTTCTTC
V gene: TRBV20-1
J gene: TRBJ2-1
clone size: NA
D gene: TRBD2

CDR3 protein: CASSQEWRVSTDTQYF
CDR3 DNA: TGTGCCAGCAGCCAGGAATGGAGGGTTAGCACAGATACGCAGTATTTT
V gene: TRBV4-2
J gene: TRBJ2-3
clone size: few
D gene: NA

CDR3 protein: CASSLPVGQGGQFF
CDR3 DNA: TGTGCCAGCAGCTTGCCGGTGGGGCAGGGAGGGCAGTTCTTC
V gene: TRBV7-2
J gene: TRBJ2-1
clone size: NA
D gene: NA

CDR3 protein: CASRLRRGRTDTQYF
CDR3 DNA: TGTGCCAGCAGATTGCGACGGGGTCGCACAGATACGCAGTATTTT
V gene: TRBV11-2
J gene: TRBJ2-3
clone size: few
D gene: NA

CDR3 protein: CASRSSFGEQFF
CDR3 DNA: TGTGCCAGCAGGTCCTCGTTCGGTGAGCAGTTCTTC
V gene: TRBV28
J gene: TRBJ2-1
clone size: once
D gene: NA

CDR3 protein: CASSSRAVAERIEQFF
CDR3 DNA: TGTGCCAGCTCATCCCGGGCGGTAGCGGAGAGGATTGAGCAGTTCTTC
V gene: TRBV18
J gene: TRBJ2-1
clone size: NA
D gene: NA

CDR3 protein: CSVAGLAGGSIYNEQFF
CDR3 DNA: TGCAGCGTTGCAGGACTAGCGGGCGGATCGATCTACAATGAGCAGTTCTTC
V gene: TRBV29-1
J gene: TRBJ2-1
clone size: many
D gene: TRBD2

CDR3 protein: CSASRSGTEGGEQFF
CDR3 DNA: TGCAGTGCTAGCCGCTCCGGGACGGAGGGAGGTGAGCAGTTCTTC
V gene: TRBV20-1
J gene: TRBJ2-1
clone size: few
D gene: NA

CDR3 protein: CATDQRGGGDTQYF
CDR3 DNA: TGTGCCACCGATCAGCGGGGGGGCGGAGATACGCAGTATTTT
V gene: TRBV15
J gene: TRBJ2-3
clone size: NA
D gene: TRBD2

CDR3 protein: CSAEQPLGVGRNEQYF
CDR3 DNA: TGCAGTGCCGAACAACCCCTAGGGGTAGGGAGAAACGAGCAGTACTTC
V gene: TRBV20-1
J gene: TRBJ2-7
clone size: many
D gene: NA

CDR3 protein: CASSPTGSEQYF
CDR3 DNA: TGTGCCAGCTCACCAACGGGAAGCGAGCAGTACTTC
V gene: TRBV18
J gene: TRBJ2-7
clone size: NA
D gene: NA

CDR3 protein: CASSQDRRQGTNYGYTF
CDR3 DNA: TGTGCCAGCAGCCAAGATAGGCGACAGGGGACGAACTATGGCTACACCTTC
V gene: TRBV4-2
J gene: TRBJ1-2
clone size: many
D gene: TRBD1

CDR3 protein: CSVGGLGTYEQYF
CDR3 DNA: TGCAGCGTTGGGGGTCTAGGGACCTACGAGCAGTACTTC
V gene: TRBV29-1
J gene: TRBJ2-7
clone size: few
D gene: NA

CDR3 protein: CASSTGDYSTGELFF
CDR3 DNA: TGTGCCAGCAGCACCGGGGACTATAGCACCGGGGAGCTGTTTTTT
V gene: TRBV9
J gene: TRBJ2-2
clone size: few
D gene: TRBD2

CDR3 protein: CASSPMGGKQETQYF
CDR3 DNA: TGTGCCAGCAGCCCCATGGGGGGAAAGCAAGAGACCCAGTACTTC
V gene: TRBV3-1
J gene: TRBJ2-5
clone size: NA
D gene: NA

CDR3 protein: CSASRVKGSYEQYF
CDR3 DNA: TGCAGTGCTAGCAGGGTTAAGGGGTCCTACGAGCAGTACTTC
V gene: TRBV20-1
J gene: TRBJ2-7
clone size: NA
D gene: NA

CDR3 protein: CASSFTGARNTIYF
CDR3 DNA: TGTGCCAGCAGTTTCACGGGGGCCCGAAACACCATATATTTT
V gene: TRBV12-3/TRBV12-4
J gene: TRBJ1-3
clone size: many
D gene: NA

CDR3 protein: CSSAGTGDFSGANVLTF
CDR3 DNA: TGTTCCAGCGCCGGGACAGGGGATTTCTCTGGGGCCAACGTCCTGACTTTC
V gene: TRBV5-6
J gene: TRBJ2-6
clone size: few
D gene: TRBD1

CDR3 protein: CASSATSGRTYEQYF
CDR3 DNA: TGTGCCAGCAGCGCCACTAGCGGTAGAACCTACGAGCAGTACTTC
V gene: TRBV4-2
J gene: TRBJ2-7
clone size: NA
D gene: TRBD2

CDR3 protein: CASSHVRQLTEAFF
CDR3 DNA: TGTGCCAGCAGCCATGTAAGACAGCTCACTGAAGCTTTCTTT
V gene: TRBV3-1
J gene: TRBJ1-1
clone size: many
D gene: NA

CDR3 protein: CASKAGHPGNQPQHF
CDR3 DNA: TGTGCCAGCAAGGCGGGACACCCGGGCAATCAGCCCCAGCATTTT
V gene: TRBV27
J gene: TRBJ1-5
clone size: NA
D gene: NA

CDR3 protein: CASSFGSTDTQYF
CDR3 DNA: TGTGCTAGCAGCTTTGGCAGCACAGATACGCAGTATTTT
V gene: TRBV5-1
J gene: TRBJ2-3
clone size: many
D gene: NA

CDR3 protein: CASSTRRGGRDEQYF
CDR3 DNA: TGTGCCAGCAGCACTCGAAGGGGAGGTAGGGACGAGCAGTACTTC
V gene: TRBV11-2
J gene: TRBJ2-7
clone size: many
D gene: NA

CDR3 protein: CASSADPGQFNYGYTF
CDR3 DNA: TGTGCCAGCAGCGCGGATCCGGGACAGTTTAACTATGGCTACACCTTC
V gene: TRBV7-2
J gene: TRBJ1-2
clone size: NA
D gene: TRBD1

CDR3 protein: CASSRTSGRDNEQFF
CDR3 DNA: TGTGCCAGCAGCAGGACTAGCGGGAGGGACAATGAGCAGTTCTTC
V gene: TRBV11-2
J gene: TRBJ2-1
clone size: NA
D gene: TRBD2

CDR3 protein: CASSSDNTEAFF
CDR3 DNA: TGTGCCAGCAGTTCGGACAACACTGAAGCTTTCTTT
V gene: TRBV12-3/TRBV12-4
J gene: TRBJ1-1
clone size: many
D gene: NA

CDR3 protein: CASRDTDRGNTEAFF
CDR3 DNA: TGTGCCAGCAGAGATACGGACAGGGGGAACACTGAAGCTTTCTTT
V gene: TRBV6-1
J gene: TRBJ1-1
clone size: NA
D gene: TRBD1

CDR3 protein: CASMGLRPKETQYF
CDR3 DNA: TGTGCCAGCATGGGACTCCGACCAAAAGAGACCCAGTACTTC
V gene: TRBV28
J gene: TRBJ2-5
clone size: NA
D gene: NA

CDR3 protein: CASSLDGGTEAFF
CDR3 DNA: TGCGCCAGCAGCTTGGACGGGGGTACTGAAGCTTTCTTT
V gene: TRBV5-1
J gene: TRBJ1-1
clone size: many
D gene: NA

CDR3 protein: CSAGGVRGGLGEKLFF
CDR3 DNA: TGCAGCGCCGGCGGGGTCAGGGGAGGTCTAGGTGAAAAACTGTTTTTT
V gene: TRBV29-1
J gene: TRBJ1-4
clone size: many
D gene: NA

CDR3 protein: CASSYDRSTDTQYF
CDR3 DNA: TGTGCCAGCAGTTACGACAGGAGCACAGATACGCAGTATTTT
V gene: TRBV6-5
J gene: TRBJ2-3
clone size: few
D gene: NA

CDR3 protein: CASSQTRQLQETQYF
CDR3 DNA: TGTGCCAGCAGCCAGACTAGACAGCTCCAAGAGACCCAGTACTTC
V gene: TRBV7-2
J gene: TRBJ2-5
clone size: NA
D gene: NA

CDR3 protein: CASSSRGGPADTQYF
CDR3 DNA: TGTGCCAGCAGTTCCAGGGGAGGGCCCGCAGATACGCAGTATTTT
V gene: TRBV12-3/TRBV12-4
J gene: TRBJ2-3
clone size: few
D gene: NA

CDR3 protein: CASSQVGLAEETQYF
CDR3 DNA: TGCGCCAGCAGCCAAGTCGGACTAGCGGAAGAGACCCAGTACTTC
V gene: TRBV4-1
J gene: TRBJ2-5
clone size: few
D gene: TRBD2

CDR3 protein: CSARHRGQSYEQYF
CDR3 DNA: TGCAGTGCCAGACACAGGGGACAGTCCTACGAGCAGTACTTC
V gene: TRBV20-1
J gene: TRBJ2-7
clone size: NA
D gene: TRBD1

CDR3 protein: CASSYGTVRDGYTF
CDR3 DNA: TGTGCCAGCAGTTACGGGACCGTGCGGGATGGCTACACCTTC
V gene: TRBV6-5
J gene: TRBJ1-2
clone size: many
D gene: NA

CDR3 protein: CASSLVGDSYNEQFF
CDR3 DNA: TGCGCCAGCAGCTTGGTGGGGGACTCCTACAATGAGCAGTTCTTC
V gene: TRBV5-1
J gene: TRBJ2-1
clone size: NA
D gene: NA

CDR3 protein: CASSQDMMHGSYNEQFF
CDR3 DNA: TGCGCCAGCAGCCAAGATATGATGCACGGGTCCTACAATGAGCAGTTCTTC
V gene: TRBV4-3
J gene: TRBJ2-1
clone size: many
D gene: NA

CDR3 protein: CASRLKGIRSSGNTIYF
CDR3 DNA: TGTGCAAGTCGCTTGAAGGGGATCAGGAGCTCTGGAAACACCATATATTTT
V gene: TRBV12-2
J gene: TRBJ1-3
clone size: NA
D gene: NA

CDR3 protein: CSANWDNEQFF
CDR3 DNA: TGCAGTGCTAACTGGGACAATGAGCAGTTCTTC
V gene: TRBV20-1
J gene: TRBJ2-1
clone size: once
D gene: NA

CDR3 protein: CSARDSRYQETQYF
CDR3 DNA: TGCAGTGCTAGAGATTCTAGGTACCAAGAGACCCAGTACTTC
V gene: TRBV20-1
J gene: TRBJ2-5
clone size: NA
D gene: NA

CDR3 protein: CASSPRTGSRYEQYF
CDR3 DNA: TGTGCCAGCAGCCCTCGGACAGGGTCTCGCTACGAGCAGTACTTC
V gene: TRBV6-1
J gene: TRBJ2-7
clone size: NA
D gene: TRBD1

CDR3 protein: CASSKGGSGLTYEQYF
CDR3 DNA: TGTGCCAGCAGCAAAGGTGGTAGCGGGCTTACCTACGAGCAGTACTTC
V gene: TRBV7-9
J gene: TRBJ2-7
clone size: few
D gene: TRBD2

CDR3 protein: CASRRDYSTGELFF
CDR3 DNA: TGTGCCAGCAGACGGGACTACTCTACCGGGGAGCTGTTTTTT
V gene: TRBV7-2
J gene: TRBJ2-2
clone size: NA
D gene: TRBD2

CDR3 protein: CGGNKALDTQYF
CDR3 DNA: TGCGGCGGGAATAAAGCATTGGATACGCAGTATTTT
V gene: TRBV20-1
J gene: TRBJ2-3
clone size: NA
D gene: NA

CDR3 protein: CSASGSNNEQFF
CDR3 DNA: TGCAGTGCGAGCGGGAGCAACAATGAGCAGTTCTTC
V gene: TRBV20-1
J gene: TRBJ2-1
clone size: few
D gene: TRBD2

CDR3 protein: CASSRGGDGNQPQHF
CDR3 DNA: TGCGCCAGCAGCCGAGGGGGGGACGGCAATCAGCCCCAGCATTTT
V gene: TRBV5-1
J gene: TRBJ1-5
clone size: few
D gene: NA

CDR3 protein: CASKGGMDTQYF
CDR3 DNA: TGTGCCAGCAAGGGCGGAATGGATACGCAGTATTTT
V gene: TRBV27
J gene: TRBJ2-3
clone size: NA
D gene: NA

CDR3 protein: CAISESMDSGSLTGELFF
CDR3 DNA: TGTGCCATCAGTGAGTCGATGGACAGCGGGAGCCTCACCGGGGAGCTGTTTTTT
V gene: TRBV10-3
J gene: TRBJ2-2
clone size: NA
D gene: TRBD2